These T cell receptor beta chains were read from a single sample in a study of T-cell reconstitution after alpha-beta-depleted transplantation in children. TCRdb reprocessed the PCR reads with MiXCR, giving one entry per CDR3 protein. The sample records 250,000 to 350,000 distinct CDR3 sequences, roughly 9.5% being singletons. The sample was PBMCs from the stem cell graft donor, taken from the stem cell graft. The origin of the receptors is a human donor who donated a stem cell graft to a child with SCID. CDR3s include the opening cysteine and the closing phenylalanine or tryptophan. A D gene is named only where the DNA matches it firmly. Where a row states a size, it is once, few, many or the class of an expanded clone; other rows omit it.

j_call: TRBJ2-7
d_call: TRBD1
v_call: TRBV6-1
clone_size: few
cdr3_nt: TGTGCCAGCAGTCCCCGGACAGGGTTCTACGAGCAGTACTTC
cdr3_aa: CASSPRTGFYEQYF

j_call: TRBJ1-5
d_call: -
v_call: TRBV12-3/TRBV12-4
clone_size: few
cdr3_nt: TGTGCCAGCCAACAGGGCGGGAATCAGCCCCAGCATTTT
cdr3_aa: CASQQGGNQPQHF

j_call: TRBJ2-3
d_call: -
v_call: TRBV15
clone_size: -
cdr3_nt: TGTGCCACCAGCAGAGATCCGGGGTCCACAGATACGCAGTATTTT
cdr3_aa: CATSRDPGSTDTQYF

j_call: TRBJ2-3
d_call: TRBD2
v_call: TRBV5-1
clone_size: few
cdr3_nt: TGCGCCAGCAGCGGCGGACTAGCGGGGTTTACAGATACGCAGTATTTT
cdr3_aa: CASSGGLAGFTDTQYF

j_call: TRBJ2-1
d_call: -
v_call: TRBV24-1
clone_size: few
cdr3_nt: TGTGCCACCAGTGAAGCGGACAATGAGCAGTTCTTC
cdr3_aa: CATSEADNEQFF

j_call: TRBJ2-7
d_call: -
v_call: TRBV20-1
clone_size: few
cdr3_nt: TGCAGTGCTAGAGATCGAACACATACCTACGAGCAGTACTTC
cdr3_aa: CSARDRTHTYEQYF

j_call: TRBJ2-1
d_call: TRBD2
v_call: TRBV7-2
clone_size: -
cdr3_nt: TGTGCCAGCAGCTTAGTGGGGGGGGTCTACAATGAGCAGTTCTTC
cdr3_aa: CASSLVGGVYNEQFF

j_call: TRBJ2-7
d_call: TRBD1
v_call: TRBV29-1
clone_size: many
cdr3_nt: TGCAGCGTCCGGACAGGGGGGATAGGCGAGCAGTACTTC
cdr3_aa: CSVRTGGIGEQYF

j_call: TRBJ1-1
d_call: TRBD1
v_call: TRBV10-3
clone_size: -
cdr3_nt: TGTGCCATCAGGGACAGGGGGAGCGGCACTGAAGCTTTCTTT
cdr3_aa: CAIRDRGSGTEAFF

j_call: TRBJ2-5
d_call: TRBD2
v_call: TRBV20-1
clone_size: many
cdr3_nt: TGCAGTGCTAGAGATTTTGGACTAGCGGGACAAGAGACCCAGTACTTC
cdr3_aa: CSARDFGLAGQETQYF

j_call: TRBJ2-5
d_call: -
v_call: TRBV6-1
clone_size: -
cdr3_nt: TGTGCCAGCAGTGATTGGGGTCAGCCTCAAGAGACCCAGTACTTC
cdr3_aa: CASSDWGQPQETQYF

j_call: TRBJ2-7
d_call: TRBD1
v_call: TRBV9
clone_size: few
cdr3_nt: TGTGCCAGCAGCGTTGGACCGGGACAGGGGGCCTACGAGCAGTACTTC
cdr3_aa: CASSVGPGQGAYEQYF

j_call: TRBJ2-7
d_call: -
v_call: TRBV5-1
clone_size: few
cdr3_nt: TGCGCCAGCAGCTTGGGTCTCAGTAGTACAGGGAAATCCTACGAGCAGTACTTC
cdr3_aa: CASSLGLSSTGKSYEQYF

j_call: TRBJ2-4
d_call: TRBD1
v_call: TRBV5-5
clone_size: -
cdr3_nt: TGTGCCAGCAGCCCCGGACAGGGTAGAGACATTCAGTACTTC
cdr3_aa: CASSPGQGRDIQYF

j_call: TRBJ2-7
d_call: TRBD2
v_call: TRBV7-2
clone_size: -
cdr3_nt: TGTGCCAGCAGCCTCACTAGCGGGGTGTCCTACGAGCAGTACTTC
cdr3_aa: CASSLTSGVSYEQYF

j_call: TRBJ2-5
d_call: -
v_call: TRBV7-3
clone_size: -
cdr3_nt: TGTGCCAGCAGCTTGATGGGGGCGCCCCAAGAGACCCAGTACTTC
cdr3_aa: CASSLMGAPQETQYF

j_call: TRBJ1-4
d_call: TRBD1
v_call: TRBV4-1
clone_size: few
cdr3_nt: TGCGCCAGCAGCCGAGGACAGGGACGTCTGGTGACTAATGAAAAACTGTTTTTT
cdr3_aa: CASSRGQGRLVTNEKLFF

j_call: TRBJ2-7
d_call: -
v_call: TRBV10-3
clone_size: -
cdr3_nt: TGTGCCATCAGTGAGTCAACAGGGAACGAGCAGTACTTC
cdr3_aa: CAISESTGNEQYF

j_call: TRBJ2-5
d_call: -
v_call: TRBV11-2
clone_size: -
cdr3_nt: TGTGCCAGCGGCTTTATGGGGGAGACCCAGTACTTC
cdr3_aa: CASGFMGETQYF

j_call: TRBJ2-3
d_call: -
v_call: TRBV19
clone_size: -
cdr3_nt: TGTGCCAGTAGTCGGGGCGGAGGCAGGACAACAGATACGCAGTATTTT
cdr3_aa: CASSRGGGRTTDTQYF

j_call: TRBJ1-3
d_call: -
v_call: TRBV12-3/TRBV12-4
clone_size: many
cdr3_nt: TGTGCCAGCAGTTGGGCAGTGGCAGGGGCCGGAAACACCATATATTTT
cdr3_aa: CASSWAVAGAGNTIYF

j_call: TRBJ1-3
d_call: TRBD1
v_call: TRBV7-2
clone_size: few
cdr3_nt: TGTGCCAGCAGCAGACAGGGGTTGAACACCATATATTTT
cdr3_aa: CASSRQGLNTIYF

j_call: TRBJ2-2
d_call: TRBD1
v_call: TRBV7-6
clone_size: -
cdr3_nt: TGTGCCAGCAGCGCAGCCGGGACAGGGGGCTGGGGATCCACCGGGGAGCTGTTTTTT
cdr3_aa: CASSAAGTGGWGSTGELFF

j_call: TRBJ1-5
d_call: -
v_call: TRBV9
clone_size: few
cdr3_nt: TGTGCCAGCAGCGTAGCTTGGGGCCCAGGAGGCCAGCCCCAGCATTTT
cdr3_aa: CASSVAWGPGGQPQHF

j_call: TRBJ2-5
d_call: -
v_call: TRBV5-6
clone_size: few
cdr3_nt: TGTGCCAGCAGCCCCCAGGACAGTCAAGAGACCCAGTACTTC
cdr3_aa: CASSPQDSQETQYF

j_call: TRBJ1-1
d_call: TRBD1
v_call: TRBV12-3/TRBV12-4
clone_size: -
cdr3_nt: TGTGCCAGCAGCCTCGACAGGGTGCGTGCTTTCTTT
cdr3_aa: CASSLDRVRAFF

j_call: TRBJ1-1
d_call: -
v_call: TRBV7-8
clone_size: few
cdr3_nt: TGTGCCAGCAGCTTCGACGGACTGAACACTGAAGCTTTCTTT
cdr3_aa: CASSFDGLNTEAFF

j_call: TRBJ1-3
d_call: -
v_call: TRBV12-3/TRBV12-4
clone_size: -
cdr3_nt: TGTGCCAGCAGTCAGAACACCATATATTTT
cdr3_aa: CASSQNTIYF

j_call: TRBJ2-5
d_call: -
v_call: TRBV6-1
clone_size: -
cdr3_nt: TGTGCCAGCAGGAGGACAACGAAAGAGACCCAGTACTTC
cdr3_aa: CASRRTTKETQYF

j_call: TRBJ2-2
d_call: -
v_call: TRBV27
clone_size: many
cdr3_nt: TGTGCCAGCAGTTCCCTCGGTACCGGGGGGCTGTTTTTT
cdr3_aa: CASSSLGTGGLFF

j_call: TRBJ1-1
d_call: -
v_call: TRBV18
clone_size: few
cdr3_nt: TGTGCCAGCTCGCGAATGGAGGCCTCAGGCGGGACTGAAGCTTTCTTT
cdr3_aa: CASSRMEASGGTEAFF

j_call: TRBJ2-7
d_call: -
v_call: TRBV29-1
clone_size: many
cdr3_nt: TGCAGCGTCAGAGACCGGCAAACCTACGAGCAGTACTTC
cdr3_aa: CSVRDRQTYEQYF

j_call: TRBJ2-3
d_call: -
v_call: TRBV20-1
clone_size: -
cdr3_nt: TGCAGTGCTAGCGGGACCCGCCGGAGCACAGATACGCAGTATTTT
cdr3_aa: CSASGTRRSTDTQYF

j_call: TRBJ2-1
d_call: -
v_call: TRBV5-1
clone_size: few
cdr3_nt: TGCGCCAGCAGCGAGGGGGGGAACTACAATGAGCAGTTCTTC
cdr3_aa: CASSEGGNYNEQFF

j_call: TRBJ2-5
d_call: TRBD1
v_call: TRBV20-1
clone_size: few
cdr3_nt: TGCAGTGCAAGAGGGACAGGGGGGACCCAGTACTTC
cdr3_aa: CSARGTGGTQYF

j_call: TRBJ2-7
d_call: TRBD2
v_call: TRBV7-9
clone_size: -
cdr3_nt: TGTGCCAGCAGCTTCTCGGCGGGAGCTACCTACGAGCAGTACTTC
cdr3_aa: CASSFSAGATYEQYF

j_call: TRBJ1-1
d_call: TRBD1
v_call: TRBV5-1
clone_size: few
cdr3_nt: TGCGCCAGCAGCATTGGACAGGGGGTAGCTTTCTTT
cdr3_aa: CASSIGQGVAFF

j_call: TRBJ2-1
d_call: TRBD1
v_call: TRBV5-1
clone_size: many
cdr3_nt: TGCGCCAGCAGCTTGGGGACAGGGCACAATGAGCAGTTCTTC
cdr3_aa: CASSLGTGHNEQFF

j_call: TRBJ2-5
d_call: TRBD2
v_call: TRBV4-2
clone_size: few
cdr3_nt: TGTGCCAGCAGCCCGACTAGCGGGGGGGCGACGATACAAGAGACCCAGTACTTC
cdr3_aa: CASSPTSGGATIQETQYF

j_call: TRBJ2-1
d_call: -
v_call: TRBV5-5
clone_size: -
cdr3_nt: TGTGCCAGCAGCTTCCCTGAGGTAACGCTAAACAATGAGCAGTTCTTC
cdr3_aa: CASSFPEVTLNNEQFF

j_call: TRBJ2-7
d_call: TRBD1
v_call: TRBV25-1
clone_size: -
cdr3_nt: TGTGCCAGCAGTGACGACAGGGTAAGCTCCTACGAGCAGTACTTC
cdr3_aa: CASSDDRVSSYEQYF

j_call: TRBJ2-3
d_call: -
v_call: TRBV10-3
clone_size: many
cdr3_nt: TGTGCCATCAGTGAGTTTCCTCAGGGGAGTACGCAGTATTTT
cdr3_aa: CAISEFPQGSTQYF

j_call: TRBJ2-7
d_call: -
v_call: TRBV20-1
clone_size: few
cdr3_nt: TGCAGTGCTAAAAGGGACACGGCTACGTCCGGGGAGCAGTACTTC
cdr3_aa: CSAKRDTATSGEQYF

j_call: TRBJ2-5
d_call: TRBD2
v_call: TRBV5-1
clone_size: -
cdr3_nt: TGCGCCAGCAGCTTGGAGCCTAGCGGTATCCAAGAGACCCAGTACTTC
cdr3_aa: CASSLEPSGIQETQYF

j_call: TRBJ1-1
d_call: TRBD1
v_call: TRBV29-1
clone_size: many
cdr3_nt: TGCAGCGTTGCAGGGGGGAGTACTGAAGCTTTCTTT
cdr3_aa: CSVAGGSTEAFF

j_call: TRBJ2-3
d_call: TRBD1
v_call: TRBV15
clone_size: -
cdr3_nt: TGTGCCACCAGCACCCGGGACAGGGTTACAGATACGCAGTATTTT
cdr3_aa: CATSTRDRVTDTQYF

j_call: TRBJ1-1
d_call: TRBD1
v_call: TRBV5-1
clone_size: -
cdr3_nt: TGCGCCAGCAGGCAACCGACAGGGGGCAGAACGGGAGACACTGAAGCTTTCTTT
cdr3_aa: CASRQPTGGRTGDTEAFF

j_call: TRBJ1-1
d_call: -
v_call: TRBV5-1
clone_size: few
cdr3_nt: TGCGCCAGCAGCTTGGATGACAGGCCGAACACTGAAGCTTTCTTT
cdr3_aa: CASSLDDRPNTEAFF

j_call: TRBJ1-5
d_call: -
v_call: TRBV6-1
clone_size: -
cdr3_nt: TGTGCCAGCAGCCCTAATATACCTTATAGCAATCAGCCCCAGCATTTT
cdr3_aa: CASSPNIPYSNQPQHF

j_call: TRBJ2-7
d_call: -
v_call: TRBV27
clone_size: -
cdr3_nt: TGTGCCAGCAGTTTCACGGGGGACCACGAGCAGTACTTC
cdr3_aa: CASSFTGDHEQYF

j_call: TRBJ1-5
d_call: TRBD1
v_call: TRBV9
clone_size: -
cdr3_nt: TGTGCCAGCAGCGTAGAGGGACAGCTAAATCAGCCCCAGCATTTT
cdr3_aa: CASSVEGQLNQPQHF

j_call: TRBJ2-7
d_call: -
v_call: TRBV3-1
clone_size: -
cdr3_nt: TGTGCCAGCAGCCAAGATCTTATCCGATCCTACGAGCAGTACTTC
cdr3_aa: CASSQDLIRSYEQYF